A selection of T cell receptor beta chains follows, all from one sample in a study of control samples from healthy donors and cancer patients. The method was immunoSEQ multiplex PCR; TCRdb's version includes in-frame clones alone and lacks a portion of them. The sample includes roughly 83,000 clones, roughly four fifths of them seen just once. Source material: blood. These receptors originate from a woman aged 55-70 years in good health. CDR3s include the opening cysteine and the closing phenylalanine or tryptophan. The D gene is left open where the match is weak. Size is omitted from some rows. Given values are once, few, many or a class for expanded clones.

D: .
size: .
V: TRBV7-2
length: 14
J: TRBJ2-1
CDR3: CASSFGQPRDEQFF
DNA: TGTGCCAGCAGCTTCGGACAGCCTCGGGATGAGCAGTTCTTC

D: .
size: once
V: TRBV21-1
length: 18
J: TRBJ2-7
CDR3: CASSKGASGRASQREQYF
DNA: TGTGCCAGCAGCAAAGGGGCTAGCGGGAGGGCCAGCCAGCGGGAGCAGTACTTC

D: .
size: .
V: TRBV2
length: 22
J: TRBJ1-1
CDR3: CASLDIQLPFSLVFPGHTEAFF
DNA: TGTGCCAGCCTAGATATCCAACTCCCATTCAGCCTGGTATTCCCGGGGCACACTGAAGCTTTCTTT

D: .
size: .
V: TRBV19
length: 11
J: TRBJ1-1
CDR3: CASSIAYEAFF
DNA: TGTGCCAGTAGTATCGCATATGAAGCTTTCTTT

D: TRBD1
size: .
V: TRBV7-2
length: 15
J: TRBJ1-2
CDR3: CASSLGRDRAYGYTF
DNA: TGTGCCAGCAGCTTAGGCCGGGACAGGGCCTATGGCTACACCTTC

D: TRBD1
size: few
V: TRBV18
length: 12
J: TRBJ1-1
CDR3: CASSPTGIEAFF
DNA: TGTGCCAGCTCACCGACAGGGATAGAAGCTTTCTTT

D: TRBD2
size: .
V: TRBV2
length: 15
J: TRBJ2-7
CDR3: CASGGTSGSVYEQYF
DNA: TGTGCCAGCGGGGGGACTAGCGGGAGTGTCTACGAGCAGTACTTC

D: TRBD2
size: .
V: TRBV9
length: 15
J: TRBJ2-2
CDR3: CASSEDGLATGELFF
DNA: TGTGCCAGCAGCGAAGACGGACTAGCTACAGGGGAGCTGTTTTTT

D: TRBD2
size: .
V: TRBV11-2
length: 14
J: TRBJ2-3
CDR3: CASTLLAGADTQYF
DNA: TGTGCCAGCACCCTCCTAGCGGGAGCCGATACGCAGTATTTT

D: .
size: once
V: TRBV5-6
length: 14
J: TRBJ1-1
CDR3: CASSMAMVNTEAFF
DNA: TGTGCCAGCAGCATGGCCATGGTGAACACTGAAGCTTTCTTT

D: .
size: .
V: TRBV5-1
length: 15
J: TRBJ1-4
CDR3: CASTQRGSTNEKLFF
DNA: TGCGCCAGCACCCAAAGAGGGTCAACTAATGAAAAACTGTTTTTT

D: .
size: once
V: TRBV18
length: 14
J: TRBJ1-2
CDR3: CASSPSGGYDGYTF
DNA: TGTGCCAGCTCACCCTCTGGGGGGTATGATGGCTACACCTTC

D: .
size: .
V: TRBV25-1
length: 15
J: TRBJ2-2
CDR3: CASSVTGTNTGELFF
DNA: TGTGCCAGCAGTGTAACAGGGACGAACACCGGGGAGCTGTTTTTT

D: .
size: .
V: TRBV6-5
length: 16
J: TRBJ2-3
CDR3: CASSYSMRGGTDTQYF
DNA: TGTGCCAGCAGTTACTCGATGAGGGGGGGCACAGATACGCAGTATTTT

D: TRBD2
size: .
V: TRBV10-3
length: 16
J: TRBJ2-1
CDR3: CAISESGGGSQNEQFF
DNA: TGTGCCATCAGTGAGTCGGGCGGCGGGAGTCAGAATGAGCAGTTCTTC

D: .
size: .
V: TRBV25-1
length: 15
J: TRBJ1-4
CDR3: CASSEFTTGQEKLFF
DNA: TGTGCCAGCAGTGAATTTACGACAGGACAAGAAAAACTGTTTTTT

D: TRBD1
size: .
V: TRBV27
length: 14
J: TRBJ1-2
CDR3: CASSSDRAQYGYTF
DNA: TGTGCCAGCAGTTCCGACAGGGCCCAGTATGGCTACACCTTC

D: .
size: .
V: TRBV18
length: 12
J: TRBJ2-7
CDR3: CASSPDREAQYF
DNA: TGTGCCAGCTCGCCCGACAGGGAGGCGCAGTACTTC

D: TRBD1
size: once
V: TRBV6-5
length: 14
J: TRBJ2-5
CDR3: CASSPGQGGETQYF
DNA: TGTGCCAGCAGCCCGGGACAGGGGGGTGAGACCCAGTACTTC

D: .
size: once
V: TRBV14
length: 15
J: TRBJ1-3
CDR3: CASSQKYRPGNTIYF
DNA: TGTGCCAGCAGCCAAAAATACAGGCCTGGAAACACCATATATTTT

D: .
size: .
V: TRBV5-1
length: 14
J: TRBJ1-1
CDR3: CASSFMDPNTEAFF
DNA: TGCGCCAGCAGCTTTATGGACCCGAACACTGAAGCTTTCTTT

D: .
size: once
V: TRBV18
length: 13
J: TRBJ2-5
CDR3: CASSSVEGETQYF
DNA: TGTGCCAGCTCTTCAGTCGAGGGGGAGACCCAGTACTTC

D: .
size: .
V: TRBV9
length: 14
J: TRBJ2-3
CDR3: CASSAGGHADTQYF
DNA: TGTGCCAGCAGCGCCGGGGGGCATGCAGATACGCAGTATTTT

D: .
size: .
V: TRBV5-1
length: 12
J: TRBJ2-3
CDR3: CASSLEGETQYF
DNA: TGCGCCAGCAGCCTGGAGGGGGAAACGCAGTATTTT

D: TRBD2
size: .
V: TRBV29-1
length: 15
J: TRBJ2-1
CDR3: CSVAEGAGGFNEQFF
DNA: TGCAGCGTAGCCGAGGGAGCGGGAGGGTTCAATGAGCAGTTCTTC

D: .
size: .
V: TRBV3-1/TRBV3-2
length: 13
J: TRBJ1-2
CDR3: CASRDPGSYGYTF
DNA: TGTGCCAGCAGGGACCCCGGGTCCTATGGCTACACCTTC

D: .
size: .
V: TRBV6-5
length: 12
J: TRBJ2-1
CDR3: CASSSRSDEQFF
DNA: TGTGCCAGCAGTTCTAGATCGGATGAGCAGTTCTTC

D: TRBD1
size: .
V: TRBV19
length: 18
J: TRBJ2-3
CDR3: CASSSNWWDSNSTDTQYF
DNA: TGTGCCAGTAGCTCCAATTGGTGGGACAGTAATTCCACAGATACGCAGTATTTT

D: TRBD1
size: .
V: TRBV6-4
length: 19
J: TRBJ1-6
CDR3: CASSPKSGTGPPGNSPLHF
DNA: TGTGCCAGCAGCCCCAAATCCGGGACAGGGCCCCCAGGTAATTCACCCCTCCACTTT

D: TRBD1
size: .
V: TRBV15
length: 15
J: TRBJ2-5
CDR3: CATSIPGTGTETQYF
DNA: TGTGCCACCAGCATCCCCGGGACAGGGACGGAGACCCAGTACTTC

D: .
size: .
V: TRBV6-1
length: 17
J: TRBJ1-6
CDR3: CASSEAGRGRGNSPLHF
DNA: TGTGCCAGCAGTGAAGCAGGGAGGGGTAGGGGTAATTCACCCCTCCACTTT

D: .
size: .
V: TRBV3-1/TRBV3-2
length: 12
J: TRBJ1-2
CDR3: CASSNHVYGYTF
DNA: TGTGCCAGCAGCAACCACGTTTATGGCTACACCTTC

D: TRBD1
size: .
V: TRBV7-2
length: 15
J: TRBJ2-2
CDR3: CASSLRTGNTGELFF
DNA: TGTGCCAGCAGCTTACGGACAGGAAACACCGGGGAGCTGTTTTTT

D: .
size: .
V: TRBV10-2
length: 12
J: TRBJ1-6
CDR3: CASSVSMGPLHF
DNA: TGCGCCAGCAGTGTCTCAATGGGACCCCTCCACTTT

D: TRBD1
size: .
V: TRBV28
length: 14
J: TRBJ2-7
CDR3: CASRGQGGPYEQYF
DNA: TGTGCCAGCAGGGGACAGGGAGGTCCCTACGAGCAGTACTTC

D: .
size: .
V: TRBV10-3
length: 15
J: TRBJ1-2
CDR3: CAISDRQRGYYGYTF
DNA: TGTGCCATCAGCGACCGACAGCGGGGTTACTATGGCTACACCTTC

D: TRBD2
size: once
V: TRBV3-1/TRBV3-2
length: 17
J: TRBJ2-1
CDR3: CASQGVRWGLAYNEQFF
DNA: TGTGCCAGCCAGGGGGTAAGGTGGGGACTAGCGTATAATGAGCAGTTCTTC